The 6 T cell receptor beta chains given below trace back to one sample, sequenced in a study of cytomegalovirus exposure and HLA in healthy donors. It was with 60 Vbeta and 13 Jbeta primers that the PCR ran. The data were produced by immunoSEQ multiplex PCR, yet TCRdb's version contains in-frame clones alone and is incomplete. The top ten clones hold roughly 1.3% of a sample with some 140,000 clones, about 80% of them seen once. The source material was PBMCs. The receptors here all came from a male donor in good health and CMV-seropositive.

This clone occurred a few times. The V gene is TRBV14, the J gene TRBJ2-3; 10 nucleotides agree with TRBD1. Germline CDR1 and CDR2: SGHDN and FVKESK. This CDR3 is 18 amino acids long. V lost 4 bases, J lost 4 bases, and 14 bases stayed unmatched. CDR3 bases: TGTGCCAGCAGCCTACCCCTCAGGACAGGGGGGATGGCAGATACGCAGTATTTT. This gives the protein CASSLPLRTGGMADTQYF.

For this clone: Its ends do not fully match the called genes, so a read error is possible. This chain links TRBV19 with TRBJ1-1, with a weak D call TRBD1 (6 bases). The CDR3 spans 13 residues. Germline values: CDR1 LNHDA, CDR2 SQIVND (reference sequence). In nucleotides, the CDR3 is TGTGCCAGTAGTATAGACTGGGACACTGAAGCCTTCTTT. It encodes CASSIDWDTEAFF.

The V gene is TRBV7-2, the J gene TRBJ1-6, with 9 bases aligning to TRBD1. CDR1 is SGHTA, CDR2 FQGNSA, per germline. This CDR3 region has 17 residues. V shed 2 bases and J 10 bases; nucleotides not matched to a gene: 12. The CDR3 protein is CASSLRRTGTGHSPLHF. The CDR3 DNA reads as TGTGCCAGCAGCTTAAGGCGAACCGGGACAGGGCACTCACCCCTCCACTTT.

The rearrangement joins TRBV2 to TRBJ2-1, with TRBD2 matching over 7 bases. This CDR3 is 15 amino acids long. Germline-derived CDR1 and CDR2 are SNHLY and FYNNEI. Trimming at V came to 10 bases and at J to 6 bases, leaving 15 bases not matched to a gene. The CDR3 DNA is TGTGCCACCACCAAGGGAGCGGGAAGGATCAATGAGCAGTTCTTC. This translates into CATTKGAGRINEQFF. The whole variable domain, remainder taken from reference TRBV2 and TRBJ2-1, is EPEVTQTPSHQVTQMGQEVILRCVPISNHLYFYWYRQILGQKVEFLVSFYNNEISEKSEIFDDQFSVERPDGSNFTLKIRSTKLEDSAMYFCATTKGAGRINEQFFGPGTRLTVL.

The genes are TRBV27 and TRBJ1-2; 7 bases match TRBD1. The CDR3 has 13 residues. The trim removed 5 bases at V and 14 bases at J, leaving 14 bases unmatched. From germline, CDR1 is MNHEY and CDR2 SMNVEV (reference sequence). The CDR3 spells CASSRDRAEGYTF. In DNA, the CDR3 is TGTGCCAGCAGTAGAGACAGGGCTGAAGGTTATACCTTC.

The chain's CDR3 is CASSPISLANYGYTF. The CDR3 region has the DNA TGCGCCAGCAGTCCTATAAGTTTAGCTAACTATGGCTACACCTTC. The chain recombines TRBV10-2 with TRBJ1-2; D is ambiguous. V gave up 5 bases and J gave up 0 bases, with 13 bases separating them. The CDR3 contains 15 residues. In germline, CDR1 is WSHSY, CDR2 SAAADI.